The 18 T cell receptor beta chains presented below share a single source sample, sequenced in a study of blood T cell repertoires in COVID-19. This table comes from immunoSEQ multiplex PCR, and its TCRdb copy is limited to in-frame clones, with some not included. The sample lists about 350,000 clones, roughly 87% occurring once. Sequenced material: PBMCs or T cells enriched from blood (not recorded which). The receptors here all came from a woman aged 30 to 39 who had recovered from COVID-19.

There are a few counts of this clone. The V call is TRBV4-1, the J call TRBJ2-7; D perhaps matches TRBD1 (5 bases). The germline CDR1 and CDR2 sequences are MGHRA and YSYEKL. The CDR3 consists of 14 residues. Trimming took 1 base from V and 6 from J, leaving 13 bases between them. CDR3 sequence reads: CASSQGVARVEQYF. The CDR3 coding sequence is TGCGCCAGCAGCCAAGGAGTTGCCAGGGTCGAGCAGTACTTC.

This rearrangement joins TRBV5-1 to TRBJ1-2, with D perhaps TRBD1 (6 bases). The ends were cut back, 3 bases at V and 4 bases at J, with 13 bases in the middle. CDR1 SGHRS and CDR2 YFSETQ come from the germline V gene. This CDR3 spans 14 amino acids. CDR3 DNA: TGCGCCAGCAGCTCCAGAACAGGGATCTATGGCTACACCTTC. Protein product: CASSSRTGIYGYTF.

The chain is built from TRBV6-5 and TRBJ1-2; D perhaps matches TRBD1 (6 bases). The CDR3 has 13 residues. The germline V gene encodes CDR1 MNHEY and CDR2 SVGAGI. The V and J ends lost 4 bases and 5 bases respectively, with 11 bases between them. The chain's CDR3 is CASSLTGQYGYTF. CDR3 bases: TGTGCCAGCAGTTTGACAGGCCAGTATGGCTACACCTTC.

The DNA for the CDR3 is TGTGCCAGCAGCGTAGGGGCTAGCGGGGGCTCCTACGAGCAGTACTTC. This codes for CASSVGASGGSYEQYF. The chain employs TRBV9 and TRBJ2-7; 10 nucleotides line up with TRBD2. Germline assignment: CDR1 SGDLS and CDR2 YYNGEE. With 0 bases clipped from V and 0 bases from J, the junction kept 3 bases outside the gene matches. The CDR3 extends over 16 amino acids.

The gene calls are TRBV5-6 and TRBJ1-1; 7 bases line up with TRBD1. The CDR3 length is 13 residues. With V trimmed by 4 bases and J by 6 bases, 6 bases remained unmatched. Germline CDR1 and CDR2: SGHDT and YYEEEE. In nucleotides, the CDR3 is TGTGCCAGCAGCCTAAGGGGGCCCCCTGAAGCTTTCTTT. It encodes CASSLRGPPEAFF.

This chain uses TRBV5-1 with TRBJ1-3; D perhaps matches TRBD1 (5 bases). This CDR3 is 14 amino acids long. The germline V gene encodes CDR1 SGHRS and CDR2 YFSETQ. V lost 3 bases to trimming and J lost 4 bases, with 11 bases between them. The CDR3 coding sequence is TGCGCCAGCAGCTGGACGGGGGACGGAAACACCATATATTTT. This encodes CASSWTGDGNTIYF.

The rearrangement links TRBV9 to TRBJ2-2, with D possibly being TRBD1 (6 bases). Germline assignment: CDR1 SGDLS and CDR2 YYNGEE. V shed 4 bases and J shed 6 bases, with 19 bases lying between them. The CDR3 runs to 16 residues. CDR3 in DNA: TGTGCCAGCAGCATCCGGGACAACGGTGGAGCCGGGGAGCTGTTTTTT. This gives the protein CASSIRDNGGAGELFF.

The CDR3 DNA reads TGTGCCACCCACGGAAGACTAGCGGGGGCTCGGGAGACCCAGTACTTC. It encodes CATHGRLAGARETQYF. The rearrangement links TRBV5-4 to TRBJ2-5; 12 bases fit TRBD2. The CDR3 has 16 amino acids. The junction had 14 bases not matched to a gene; V was cut back by 9 bases and J by 5 bases. Germline assignment: CDR1 SGHNT and CDR2 YYREEE (reference sequence).

The chain has TRBV6-2 or TRBV6-3 and TRBJ2-1, with 11 bases aligning to TRBD2. Germline lookup yields CDR1 MNHEY and CDR2 SVGEGT. V trimming: 6 bases; J trimming: 5 bases; junction bases outside the gene matches: 9. The CDR3 is 16 amino acids. The CDR3 spells CASSPPGLAAHNEQFF. As DNA, the CDR3 is TGTGCCAGCAGCCCCCCGGGACTAGCGGCTCACAATGAGCAGTTCTTC.

The chain employs TRBV6-5 and TRBJ1-2, with 10 bases that match TRBD1. The CDR3 runs 15 residues. V lost 4 bases and J lost 4; bases outside the gene matches: 6. Germline values: CDR1 MNHEY, CDR2 SVGAGI. Here the CDR3 DNA reads TGTGCCAGCAGTTTGACAGGGGGCGGGGGCTATGGCTACACCTTC. This translates into CASSLTGGGGYGYTF.

The J gene is TRBJ1-1, the V gene TRBV20-1; D gene unclear. This CDR3 has 11 amino acids. With 1 base removed from V and 7 bases from J, the gap between germline ends came to 7 bases. The germline gives CDR1 DFQATT, CDR2 SNEGSKA (reference sequence). The CDR3 protein is CSARVPREAFF. The CDR3 nucleotides are TGCAGTGCTAGAGTCCCCCGTGAAGCTTTCTTT.

The chain has TRBV27 and TRBJ2-3, with TRBD1 matching 8 bases. Germline lookup yields CDR1 MNHEY and CDR2 SMNVEV (reference sequence). The CDR3 spans 16 residues. Losses at the gene ends were 6 bases for V and 1 base for J; bases not matched to a gene: 9. CDR3 sequence: CASRQRTGTRTDTQYF. In DNA form, the CDR3 reads TGTGCCAGCAGGCAAAGGACAGGGACCCGCACAGATACGCAGTATTTT.

Only one count was recorded for this clone. The chain uses TRBV2 and TRBJ1-5, with D possibly matching TRBD1 (6 bases). The CDR3 runs 17 residues. V was clipped by 5 bases and J by 0 bases, with 17 bases between them. Germline lookup yields CDR1 SNHLY and CDR2 FYNNEI. The CDR3 bases are TGTGCCAGCAGTACCGACAGGCTCGCCTTTAGCAATCAGCCCCAGCATTTT. As protein: CASSTDRLAFSNQPQHF. Combining the CDR3 with reference TRBV2 and TRBJ1-5 gives the whole variable domain EPEVTQTPSHQVTQMGQEVILRCVPISNHLYFYWYRQILGQKVEFLVSFYNNEISEKSEIFDDQFSVERPDGSNFTLKIRSTKLEDSAMYFCASSTDRLAFSNQPQHFGDGTRLSIL.

The rearrangement uses TRBV13 and TRBJ1-2; D unclear. Germline lookup yields CDR1 PRHDT and CDR2 FYEKMQ (reference sequence). The CDR3 consists of 13 residues. V gave up 2 bases and J gave up 1 base, with 5 bases separating them. CDR3 sequence: CASSLLRNYGYTF. Here the CDR3 DNA reads TGTGCCAGCAGCTTACTTCGTAACTATGGCTACACCTTC.

The chain couples TRBV2 to TRBJ1-3; possibly TRBD1 for D (6 bases). V gave up 2 bases and J gave up 2 bases, with 7 bases separating them. This CDR3 spans 14 amino acids. Germline CDR1 and CDR2: SNHLY and FYNNEI. The CDR3 sequence: CASSEQGTGNTIYF. The CDR3 bases are TGTGCCAGCAGTGAACAGGGGACTGGAAACACCATATATTTT.

The J gene is TRBJ2-1, the V gene TRBV5-1, with D possibly TRBD1 on 6 matching bases. CDR3 length equals 16 residues. Germline V gene data show CDR1 as SGHRS and CDR2 as YFSETQ. V was cut by 4 bases and J by 5 bases, with 19 bases left in between. As DNA, the CDR3 is TGCGCCAGCAGCCGAACCACAGGGAACGAACACAATGAGCAGTTCTTC. Protein sequence: CASSRTTGNEHNEQFF.

This chain joins TRBV7-6 and TRBJ2-2; 10 bases are a match to TRBD1. In germline, CDR1 is SGHVS, CDR2 FNYEAQ. The CDR3 length is 18 residues. The V segment lost 1 base and the J segment 5 bases; nucleotides outside the gene matches: 10. CDR3: CASSLVGGQGDSTGELFF. For the CDR3, the DNA is TGTGCCAGCAGCTTAGTCGGAGGACAGGGGGATTCGACCGGGGAGCTGTTTTTT.

The chain has TRBV2 and TRBJ1-5; D perhaps matches TRBD1 (6 bases). CDR3 size: 14 residues. The germline V and J ends were trimmed by 6 bases and 4 bases, with 13 bases remaining between them. Germline V lookup: CDR1 SNHLY, CDR2 FYNNEI. The CDR3 protein is CASSPGQRNQPQHF. The CDR3 nucleotides read TGTGCCAGCAGCCCCGGACAGCGTAATCAGCCCCAGCATTTT.